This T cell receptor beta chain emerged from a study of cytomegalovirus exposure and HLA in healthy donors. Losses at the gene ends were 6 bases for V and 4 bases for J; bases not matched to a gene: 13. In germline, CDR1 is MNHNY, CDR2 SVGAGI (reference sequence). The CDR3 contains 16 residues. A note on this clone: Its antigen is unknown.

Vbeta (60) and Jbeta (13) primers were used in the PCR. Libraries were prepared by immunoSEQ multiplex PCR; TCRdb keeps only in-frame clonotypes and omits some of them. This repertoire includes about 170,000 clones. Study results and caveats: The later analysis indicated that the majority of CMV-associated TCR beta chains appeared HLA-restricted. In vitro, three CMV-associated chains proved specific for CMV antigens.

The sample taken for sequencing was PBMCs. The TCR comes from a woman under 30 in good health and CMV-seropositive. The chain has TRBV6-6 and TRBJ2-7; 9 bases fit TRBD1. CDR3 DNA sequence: TGTGCCAGCAGCCACTACCGCCGGGACAGGGTGTACGAGCAGTACTTC. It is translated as CASSHYRRDRVYEQYF.